This is a list of T cell receptor beta chains from one sample in a study of T cells after somatic rescue of genetic block. Method: immunoSEQ multiplex PCR; TCRdb's copy keeps in-frame clones and lacks some. The sample includes about 52,000 clones, approximately 96% of them seen just once. The sample was peripheral blood mononuclear cells (PBMCs). These receptors were obtained from a child in the first two years of life. The CDR3 runs from the conserved cysteine through the conserved F or W. Each record gives: D gene, J gene, V gene, clone size, CDR3 DNA, CDR3 protein. D genes are given only for firm matches. Size is omitted from some rows. Given values are once, few, many or a class for expanded clones.

D gene: .; J gene: TRBJ2-7; V gene: TRBV28; clone size: once; CDR3 DNA: TGTGCCAGCAGTTCGCCCCGGGACACCTACGAGCAGTACTTC; CDR3 protein: CASSSPRDTYEQYF
D gene: TRBD1; J gene: TRBJ2-6; V gene: TRBV19; clone size: .; CDR3 DNA: TGTGCCAGTAGTATTCGACAGGGGGTCGGGGCCAACGTCCTGACTTTC; CDR3 protein: CASSIRQGVGANVLTF
D gene: TRBD2; J gene: TRBJ2-7; V gene: TRBV5-1; clone size: .; CDR3 DNA: TGCGCCAGCAGCTTGGTCGGGAGGTTCTCCTACGAGCAGTACTTC; CDR3 protein: CASSLVGRFSYEQYF
D gene: .; J gene: TRBJ2-4; V gene: TRBV5-4; clone size: .; CDR3 DNA: TGTGCCAGCAGCTTGGGGGGGCAGGGGAACATTCAGTACTTC; CDR3 protein: CASSLGGQGNIQYF
D gene: TRBD2; J gene: TRBJ2-7; V gene: TRBV19; clone size: .; CDR3 DNA: TGTGCCAGTAGTCCGATACCTAGCGGGAGCTCCTACGAGCAGTACTTC; CDR3 protein: CASSPIPSGSSYEQYF
D gene: .; J gene: TRBJ1-1; V gene: TRBV6-4; clone size: .; CDR3 DNA: TGTGCCAGCAGACAACACAGGGCGAACACTGAAGCTTTCTTT; CDR3 protein: CASRQHRANTEAFF
D gene: TRBD1; J gene: TRBJ2-3; V gene: TRBV9; clone size: .; CDR3 DNA: TGTGCCAGCAGCGTAGGAGGGGGACAGGGCACAGATACGCAGTATTTT; CDR3 protein: CASSVGGGQGTDTQYF
D gene: TRBD2; J gene: TRBJ2-3; V gene: TRBV10-1; clone size: once; CDR3 DNA: TGCGCCAGCAGTGAGGGACTAGCGGCCTATACGCAGTATTTT; CDR3 protein: CASSEGLAAYTQYF
D gene: .; J gene: TRBJ2-7; V gene: TRBV5-8; clone size: .; CDR3 DNA: TGTGCCAGCAGCTGGGGTCTGACTAGTCTCTTCGACGAGCAGTACTTC; CDR3 protein: CASSWGLTSLFDEQYF
D gene: TRBD1; J gene: TRBJ1-2; V gene: TRBV6-6; clone size: .; CDR3 DNA: TGTGCCAGCAGTCTAATTAGACAGGGTCTAAAAACCTTC; CDR3 protein: CASSLIRQGLKTF
D gene: TRBD2; J gene: TRBJ2-7; V gene: TRBV13; clone size: .; CDR3 DNA: TGTGCCAGCAGCTTAGGCCGGGCTAGCGGGAGTTTTCTGTACGAGCAGTACTTC; CDR3 protein: CASSLGRASGSFLYEQYF
D gene: TRBD2; J gene: TRBJ2-3; V gene: TRBV29-1; clone size: .; CDR3 DNA: TGCAGCGTAGAGGGACTAGCGGGAGCAGATACGCAGTATTTT; CDR3 protein: CSVEGLAGADTQYF
D gene: .; J gene: TRBJ2-6; V gene: TRBV6-1; clone size: .; CDR3 DNA: TGTGCCAGCAGTGTGGGAACTGGGGCCAACGTCCTGACTTTC; CDR3 protein: CASSVGTGANVLTF
D gene: TRBD2; J gene: TRBJ2-7; V gene: TRBV6-7; clone size: .; CDR3 DNA: TGTGCCAGCAGTTCTAGCGGGAGGGATTTAGAGCAGTACTTC; CDR3 protein: CASSSSGRDLEQYF
D gene: TRBD2; J gene: TRBJ2-5; V gene: TRBV4-3; clone size: .; CDR3 DNA: TGCGCCAGCAGCCAAGATCTGGCTAGCGGGAGCCTCCCTCAAGAGACCCAGTACTTC; CDR3 protein: CASSQDLASGSLPQETQYF
D gene: TRBD1; J gene: TRBJ1-1; V gene: TRBV7-8; clone size: .; CDR3 DNA: TGTGCCAGCAGCCCCCCAGGGGGACGGAGCACTGAAGCTTTCTTT; CDR3 protein: CASSPPGGRSTEAFF
D gene: .; J gene: TRBJ2-7; V gene: TRBV11-2; clone size: .; CDR3 DNA: TGTGCCAGCAGCCGATCAGGGACCGAGCAGTACTTC; CDR3 protein: CASSRSGTEQYF
D gene: .; J gene: TRBJ2-3; V gene: TRBV19; clone size: .; CDR3 DNA: TGTGCCAGTAGTCCACGGACCTGGGGGGCAGATACGCAGTATTTT; CDR3 protein: CASSPRTWGADTQYF
D gene: TRBD1; J gene: TRBJ1-1; V gene: TRBV28; clone size: .; CDR3 DNA: TGTGCCAGCAGTTTCTCAGGGGGCACTGAAGCTTTCTTT; CDR3 protein: CASSFSGGTEAFF
D gene: .; J gene: TRBJ1-2; V gene: TRBV5-4; clone size: .; CDR3 DNA: TGTGCCAGCAGCTTGGCAGCGGCTAATGGCTACACCTTC; CDR3 protein: CASSLAAANGYTF
D gene: TRBD1; J gene: TRBJ2-7; V gene: TRBV5-5; clone size: .; CDR3 DNA: TGTGCCAGCAGTCGGGACAGGCCCTCCTACGAGCAGTACTTC; CDR3 protein: CASSRDRPSYEQYF
D gene: .; J gene: TRBJ1-1; V gene: TRBV5-1; clone size: .; CDR3 DNA: TGCGCCAGCAGGGAGGGGCTGAACACTGAAGCTTTCTTT; CDR3 protein: CASREGLNTEAFF